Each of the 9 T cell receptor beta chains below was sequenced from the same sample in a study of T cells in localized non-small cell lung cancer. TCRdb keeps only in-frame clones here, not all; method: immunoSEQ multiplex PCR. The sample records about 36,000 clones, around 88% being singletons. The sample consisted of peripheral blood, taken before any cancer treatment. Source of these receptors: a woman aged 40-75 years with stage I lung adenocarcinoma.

The DNA of the CDR3 is TGTGCCAGCAGCCAAGATGGCGTGGGACAGGGGTTCTATGGCTACACCTTC. Its protein product is CASSQDGVGQGFYGYTF. The chain employs TRBV4-2 and TRBJ1-2; 10 bases match TRBD1. The ends lost 0 bases at V and 4 bases at J; junction bases unmatched: 8. The CDR3 has 17 residues. Germline CDR1 is LGHNA and CDR2 is YNFKEQ.

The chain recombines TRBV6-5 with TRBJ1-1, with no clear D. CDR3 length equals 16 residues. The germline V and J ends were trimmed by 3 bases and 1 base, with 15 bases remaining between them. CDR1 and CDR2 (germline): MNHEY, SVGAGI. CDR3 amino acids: CASSYGGLRGNTEAFF. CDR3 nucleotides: TGTGCCAGCAGTTATGGAGGACTTCGGGGGAACACTGAAGCTTTCTTT.

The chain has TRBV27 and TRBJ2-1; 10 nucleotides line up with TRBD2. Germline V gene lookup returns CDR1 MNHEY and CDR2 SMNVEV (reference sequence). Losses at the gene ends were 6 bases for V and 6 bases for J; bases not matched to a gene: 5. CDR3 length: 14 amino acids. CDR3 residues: CASRSGGVFNEQFF. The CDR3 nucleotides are TGTGCCAGCAGGAGCGGGGGGGTTTTCAATGAGCAGTTCTTC.

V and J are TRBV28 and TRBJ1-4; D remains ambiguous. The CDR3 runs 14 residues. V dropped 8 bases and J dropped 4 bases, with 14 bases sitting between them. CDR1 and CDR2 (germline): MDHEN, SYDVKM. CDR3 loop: CASGTPNNNEKLFF. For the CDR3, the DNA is TGTGCCAGCGGAACGCCGAACAATAATGAAAAACTGTTTTTT.

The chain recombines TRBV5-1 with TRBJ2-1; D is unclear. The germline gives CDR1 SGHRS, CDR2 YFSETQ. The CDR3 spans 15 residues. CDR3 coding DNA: TGCGAAACTCGGATCGCACCCAATAACTACAATGAGCAGTTCTTC. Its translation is CETRIAPNNYNEQFF.

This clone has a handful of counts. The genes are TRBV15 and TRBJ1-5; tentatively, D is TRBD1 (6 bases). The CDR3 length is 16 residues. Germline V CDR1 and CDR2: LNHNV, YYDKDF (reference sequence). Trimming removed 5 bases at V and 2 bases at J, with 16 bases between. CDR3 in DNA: TGTGCCACCAGCTACCGCCAGGGGCTGGGCAATCAGCCCCAGCATTTT. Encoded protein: CATSYRQGLGNQPQHF. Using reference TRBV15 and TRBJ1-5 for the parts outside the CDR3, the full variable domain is DAMVIQNPRYQVTQFGKPVTLSCSQTLNHNVMYWYQQKSSQAPKLLFHYYDKDFNNEADTPDNFQSRRPNTSFCFLDIRSPGLGDTAMYLCATSYRQGLGNQPQHFGDGTRLSIL.

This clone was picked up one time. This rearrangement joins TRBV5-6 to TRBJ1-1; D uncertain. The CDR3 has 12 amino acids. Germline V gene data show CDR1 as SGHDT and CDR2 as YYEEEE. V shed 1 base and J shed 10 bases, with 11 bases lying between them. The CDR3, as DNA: TGTGCCAGCAGCTTGAGCAGCGCATCAGCTTTCTTT. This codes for CASSLSSASAFF.

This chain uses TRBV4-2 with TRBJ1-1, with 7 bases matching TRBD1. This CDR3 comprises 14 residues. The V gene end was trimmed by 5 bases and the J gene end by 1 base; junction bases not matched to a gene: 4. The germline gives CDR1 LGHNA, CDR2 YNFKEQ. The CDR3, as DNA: TGTGCCAGCAGCATCGGGACAGCGAACACTGAAGCTTTCTTT. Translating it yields CASSIGTANTEAFF.

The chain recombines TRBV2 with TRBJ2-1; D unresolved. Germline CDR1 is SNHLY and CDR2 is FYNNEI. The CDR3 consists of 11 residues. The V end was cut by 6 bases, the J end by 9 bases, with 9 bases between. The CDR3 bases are TGTGCCAGCAGAGCCTGGGGTGAGCAGTTCTTC. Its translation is CASRAWGEQFF.